This T cell receptor beta chain was profiled in a study of blood T cell repertoires in COVID-19. CDR1 and CDR2 from the germline V gene are SGHTA and FQGTGA. The CDR3 runs to 15 residues. Trimming took 1 base from V and 2 from J, leaving 10 bases between them. Sequenced by immunoSEQ multiplex PCR; TCRdb stores in-frame clones only, minus some. The sample contains 60,000 to 75,000 clones, under 95% of which appear only once. The rearrangement joins TRBV7-3 to TRBJ2-3; D perhaps matches TRBD1 (6 bases). The sequence came from a human donor in a cohort sampled during active COVID-19. Sequencing was done on a sample of peripheral blood. This chain's CDR3 is CASSLRGGATDTQYF. In nucleotides, the CDR3 is TGTGCCAGCAGCTTAAGAGGGGGTGCCACAGATACGCAGTATTTT.